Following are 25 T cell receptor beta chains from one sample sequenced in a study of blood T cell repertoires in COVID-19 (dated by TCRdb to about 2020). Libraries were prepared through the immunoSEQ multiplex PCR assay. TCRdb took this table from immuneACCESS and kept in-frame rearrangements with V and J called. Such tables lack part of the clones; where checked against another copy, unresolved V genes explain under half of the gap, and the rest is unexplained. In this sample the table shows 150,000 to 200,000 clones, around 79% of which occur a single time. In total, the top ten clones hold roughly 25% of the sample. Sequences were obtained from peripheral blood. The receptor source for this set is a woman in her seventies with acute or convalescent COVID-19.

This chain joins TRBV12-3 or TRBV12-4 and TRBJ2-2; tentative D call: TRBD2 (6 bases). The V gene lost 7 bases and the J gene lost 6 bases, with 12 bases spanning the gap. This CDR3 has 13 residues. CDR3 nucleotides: TGTGCCAGCACTTTCGGGGAGGCCGGGGAGCTGTTTTTT. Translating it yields CASTFGEAGELFF.

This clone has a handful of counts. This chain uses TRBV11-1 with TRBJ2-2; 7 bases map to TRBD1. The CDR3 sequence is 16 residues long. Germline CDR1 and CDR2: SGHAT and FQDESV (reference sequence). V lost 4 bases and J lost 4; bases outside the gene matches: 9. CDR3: CASSYDNRGATGELFF. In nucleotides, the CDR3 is TGTGCCAGCAGCTACGACAACAGGGGAGCCACCGGGGAGCTGTTTTTT. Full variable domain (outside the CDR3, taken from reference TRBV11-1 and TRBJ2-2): EAEVAQSPRYKITEKSQAVAFWCDPISGHATLYWYRQILGQGPELLVQFQDESVVDDSQLPKDRFSAERLKGVDSTLKIQPAELGDSAMYLCASSYDNRGATGELFFGEGSRLTVL.

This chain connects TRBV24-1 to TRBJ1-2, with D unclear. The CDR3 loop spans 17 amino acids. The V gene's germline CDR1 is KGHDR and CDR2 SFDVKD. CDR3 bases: TGTGCAGACGGTGGATTGGGCAGGCAGAATGGCTCATATGGCTACACCTTC. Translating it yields CADGGLGRQNGSYGYTF.

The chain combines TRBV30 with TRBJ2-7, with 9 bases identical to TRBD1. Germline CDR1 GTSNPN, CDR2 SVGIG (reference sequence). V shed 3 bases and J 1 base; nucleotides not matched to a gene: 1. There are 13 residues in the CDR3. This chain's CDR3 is CAWRDRGSYEQYF. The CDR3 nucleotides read TGTGCCTGGAGGGACAGGGGTTCCTACGAGCAGTACTTC. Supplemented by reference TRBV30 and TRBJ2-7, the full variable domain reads SQTIHQWPATLVQPVGSPLSLECTVEGTSNPNLYWYRQAAGRGLQLLFYSVGIGQISSEVPQNLSASRPQDRQFILSSKKLLLSDSGFYLCAWRDRGSYEQYFGPGTRLTVT.

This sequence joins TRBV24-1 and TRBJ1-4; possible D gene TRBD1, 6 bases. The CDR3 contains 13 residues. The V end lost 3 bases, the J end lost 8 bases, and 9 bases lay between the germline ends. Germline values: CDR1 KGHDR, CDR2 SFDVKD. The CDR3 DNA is TGTGCCACCAGTGATGCCGGGACAGAAAAACTGTTTTTT. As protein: CATSDAGTEKLFF.

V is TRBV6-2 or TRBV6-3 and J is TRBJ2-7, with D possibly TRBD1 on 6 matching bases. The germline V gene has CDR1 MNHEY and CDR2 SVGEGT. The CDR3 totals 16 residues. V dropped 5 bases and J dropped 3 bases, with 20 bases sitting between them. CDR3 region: CASSDQTGHEYYEQYF. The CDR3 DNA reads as TGTGCCAGCAGTGACCAGACAGGACACGAGTACTACGAGCAGTACTTC.

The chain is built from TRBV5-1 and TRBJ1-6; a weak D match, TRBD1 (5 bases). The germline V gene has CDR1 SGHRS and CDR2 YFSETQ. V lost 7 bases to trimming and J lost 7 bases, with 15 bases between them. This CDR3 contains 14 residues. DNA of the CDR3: TGCGCCAGCGCCCCCGACGGGGGAAATTCACCCCTCCACTTT. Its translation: CASAPDGGNSPLHF.

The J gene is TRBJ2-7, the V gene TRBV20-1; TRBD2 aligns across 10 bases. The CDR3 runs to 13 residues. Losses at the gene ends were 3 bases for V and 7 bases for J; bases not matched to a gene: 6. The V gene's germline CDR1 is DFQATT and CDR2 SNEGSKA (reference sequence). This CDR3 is CSASGLAAGEQYF. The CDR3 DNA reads TGCAGTGCTAGTGGACTAGCGGCAGGGGAGCAGTACTTC.

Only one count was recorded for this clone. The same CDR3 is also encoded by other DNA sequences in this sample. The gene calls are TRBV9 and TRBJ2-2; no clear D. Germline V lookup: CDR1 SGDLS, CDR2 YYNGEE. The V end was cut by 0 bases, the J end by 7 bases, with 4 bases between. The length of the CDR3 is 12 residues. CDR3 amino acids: CASSVVNGELFF. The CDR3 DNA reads TGTGCCAGCAGCGTAGTCAACGGGGAGCTGTTTTTT.

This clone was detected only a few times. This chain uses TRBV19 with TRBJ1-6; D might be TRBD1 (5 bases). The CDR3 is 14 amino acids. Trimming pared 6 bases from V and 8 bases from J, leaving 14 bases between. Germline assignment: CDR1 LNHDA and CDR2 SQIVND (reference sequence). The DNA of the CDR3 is TGTGCCAGTAGAGACAGAGTTAGGGATTCACCCCTCCACTTT. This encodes CASRDRVRDSPLHF.

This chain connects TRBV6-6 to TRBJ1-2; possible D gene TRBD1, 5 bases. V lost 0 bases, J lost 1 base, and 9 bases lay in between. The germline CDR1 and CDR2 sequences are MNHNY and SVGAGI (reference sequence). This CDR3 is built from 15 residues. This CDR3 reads CASSYSVGGNYGYTF. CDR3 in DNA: TGTGCCAGCAGTTACTCGGTGGGGGGTAACTATGGCTACACCTTC.

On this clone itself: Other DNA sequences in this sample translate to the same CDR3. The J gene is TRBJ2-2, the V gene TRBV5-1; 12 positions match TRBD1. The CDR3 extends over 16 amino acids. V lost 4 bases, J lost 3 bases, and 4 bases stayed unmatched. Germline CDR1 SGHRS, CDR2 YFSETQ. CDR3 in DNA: TGCGCCAGCAGCCTGGGACAGGGGGCGGACACCGGGGAGCTGTTTTTT. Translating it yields CASSLGQGADTGELFF.

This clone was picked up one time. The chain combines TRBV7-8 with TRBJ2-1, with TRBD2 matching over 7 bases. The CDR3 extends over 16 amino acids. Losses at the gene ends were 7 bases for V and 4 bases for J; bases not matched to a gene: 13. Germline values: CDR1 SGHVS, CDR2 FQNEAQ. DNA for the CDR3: TGTGCCAGCACCCGAGCGGTCGCGGGAGCGTACAATGAGCAGTTCTTC. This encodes CASTRAVAGAYNEQFF.

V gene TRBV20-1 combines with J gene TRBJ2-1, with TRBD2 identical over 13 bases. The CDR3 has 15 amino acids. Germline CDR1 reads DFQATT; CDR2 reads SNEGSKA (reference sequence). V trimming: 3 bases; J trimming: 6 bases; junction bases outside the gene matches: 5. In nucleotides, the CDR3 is TGCAGTGCTAGTGCACTAGCGGGAGGGCCCAATGAGCAGTTCTTC. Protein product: CSASALAGGPNEQFF.

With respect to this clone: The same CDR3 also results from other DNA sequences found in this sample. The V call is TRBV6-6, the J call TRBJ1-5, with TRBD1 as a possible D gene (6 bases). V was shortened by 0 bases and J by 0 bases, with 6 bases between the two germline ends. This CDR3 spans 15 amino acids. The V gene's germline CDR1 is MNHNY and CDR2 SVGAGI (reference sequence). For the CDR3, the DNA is TGTGCCAGCAGTTACTCGACAGGTAGCAATCAGCCCCAGCATTTT. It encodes CASSYSTGSNQPQHF.

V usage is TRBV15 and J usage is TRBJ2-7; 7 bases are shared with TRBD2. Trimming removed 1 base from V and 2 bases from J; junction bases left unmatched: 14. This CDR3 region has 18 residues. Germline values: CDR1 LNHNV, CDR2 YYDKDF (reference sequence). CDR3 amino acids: CATSRVGYGASGTYEQYF. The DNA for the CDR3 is TGTGCCACCAGCAGAGTGGGTTACGGGGCTAGCGGTACCTACGAGCAGTACTTC.

CDR3 sequence (DNA): TGTGCCAGCAGCTTTAGGGGTAGCGGGAGGATTTCCTACGAGCAGTACTTC. Translation: CASSFRGSGRISYEQYF. The chain is built from TRBV5-4 and TRBJ2-7, with 10 nucleotides matching TRBD2. The CDR3 spans 17 residues. The germline V gene has CDR1 SGHNT and CDR2 YYREEE (reference sequence). V trimming: 2 bases; J trimming: 1 base; junction bases outside the gene matches: 9.

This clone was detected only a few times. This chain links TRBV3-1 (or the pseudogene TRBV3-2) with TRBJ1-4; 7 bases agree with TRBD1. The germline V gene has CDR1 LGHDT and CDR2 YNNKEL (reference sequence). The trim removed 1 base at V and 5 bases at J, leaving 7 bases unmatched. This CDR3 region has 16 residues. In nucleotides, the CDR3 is TGTGCCAGCAGCCAAGTAGGTTCACAGGGGAATGAAAAACTGTTTTTT. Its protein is CASSQVGSQGNEKLFF.

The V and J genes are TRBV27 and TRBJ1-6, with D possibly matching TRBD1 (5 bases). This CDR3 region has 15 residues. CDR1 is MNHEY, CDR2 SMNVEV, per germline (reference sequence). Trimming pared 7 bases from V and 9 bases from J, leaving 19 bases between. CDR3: CASTLGGVMLSPLHF. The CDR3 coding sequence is TGTGCCAGCACCCTGGGGGGAGTCATGCTTTCACCCCTCCACTTT.

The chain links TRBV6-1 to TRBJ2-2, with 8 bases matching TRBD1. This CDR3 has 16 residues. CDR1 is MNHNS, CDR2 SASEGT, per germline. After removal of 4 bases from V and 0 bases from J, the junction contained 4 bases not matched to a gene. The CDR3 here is CASSGTDRANTGELFF. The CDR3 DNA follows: TGTGCCAGCAGTGGGACGGACAGGGCGAACACCGGGGAGCTGTTTTTT.

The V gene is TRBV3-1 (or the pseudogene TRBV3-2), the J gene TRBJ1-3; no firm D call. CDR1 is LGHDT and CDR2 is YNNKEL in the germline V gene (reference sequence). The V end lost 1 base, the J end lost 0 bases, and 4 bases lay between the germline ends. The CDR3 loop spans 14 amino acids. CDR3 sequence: CASSQGGSGNTIYF. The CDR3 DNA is TGTGCCAGCAGCCAAGGCGGCTCTGGAAACACCATATATTTT.

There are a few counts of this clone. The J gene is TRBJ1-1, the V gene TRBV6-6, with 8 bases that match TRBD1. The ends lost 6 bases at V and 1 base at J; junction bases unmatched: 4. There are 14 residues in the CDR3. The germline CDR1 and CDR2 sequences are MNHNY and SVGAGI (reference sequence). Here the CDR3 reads CASRGDRGNTEAFF. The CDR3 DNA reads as TGTGCCAGCAGGGGCGACAGGGGGAACACTGAAGCTTTCTTT.

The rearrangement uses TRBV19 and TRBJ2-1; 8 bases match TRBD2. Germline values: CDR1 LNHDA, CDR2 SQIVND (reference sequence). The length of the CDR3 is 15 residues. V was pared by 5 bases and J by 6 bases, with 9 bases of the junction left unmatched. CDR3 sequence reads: CASSDRSGRINEQFF. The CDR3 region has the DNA TGTGCCAGTAGTGATCGAAGCGGGAGAATCAATGAGCAGTTCTTC.

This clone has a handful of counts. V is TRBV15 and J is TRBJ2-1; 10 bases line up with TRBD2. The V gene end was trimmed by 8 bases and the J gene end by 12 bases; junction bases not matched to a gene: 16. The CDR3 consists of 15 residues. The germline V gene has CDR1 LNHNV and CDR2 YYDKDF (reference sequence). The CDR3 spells CATGDLAGEIDLQFF. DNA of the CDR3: TGTGCCACCGGCGACCTAGCGGGAGAAATCGATTTGCAGTTCTTC.

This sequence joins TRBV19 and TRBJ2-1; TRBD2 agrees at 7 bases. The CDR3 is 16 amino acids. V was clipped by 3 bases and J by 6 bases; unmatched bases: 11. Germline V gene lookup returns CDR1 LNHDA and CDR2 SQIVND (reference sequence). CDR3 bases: TGTGCCAGTAGTATCGGGTGGGCTAGCGGTGTCAATGAGCAGTTCTTC. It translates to CASSIGWASGVNEQFF.